Listed below are T cell receptor beta chains from one sample, sequenced in a study of technical replicates of blood from several donors. Generated by immunoSEQ multiplex PCR, the TCRdb table keeps only in-frame clones and is missing some. The profile shows some 81,000 clones, 90% to 95% of them singletons. The sequenced sample consisted of T cells isolated from PBMCs. All receptors come from a human donor in good health. The CDR3 runs from the conserved cysteine through the conserved F or W. Fields, in order: D gene, clone size, V gene, J gene, CDR3 protein, CDR3 DNA. A D gene is named only where the DNA matches it firmly. Size is omitted from some rows. Given values are once, few, many or a class for expanded clones.

>-|once|TRBV29-1|TRBJ2-7
CSVEDPTASSYEQYF
TGCAGCGTTGAAGATCCGACAGCCTCATCCTACGAGCAGTACTTC
>TRBD2|-|TRBV27|TRBJ2-1
CASSFAPGTSGRVNEQFF
TGTGCCAGCAGTTTCGCCCCGGGGACTAGCGGGAGGGTCAATGAGCAGTTCTTC
>TRBD2|-|TRBV7-8|TRBJ2-6
CASSLARVAGVSGANVLTF
TGTGCCAGCAGCTTAGCGCGGGTAGCGGGGGTCTCTGGGGCCAACGTCCTGACTTTC
>TRBD2|once|TRBV7-9|TRBJ2-7
CASSLALADPSGEYEQYF
TGTGCCAGCAGCTTAGCACTAGCGGACCCCTCGGGCGAGTACGAGCAGTACTTC
>TRBD2|-|TRBV4-2|TRBJ2-1
CASSQDAGGYYNEQFF
TGTGCCAGCAGCCAAGATGCGGGGGGATACTACAATGAGCAGTTCTTC
>-|-|TRBV15|TRBJ1-5
CATSSLNQPQHF
TGTGCCACCAGCTCCCTCAATCAGCCCCAGCATTTT
>-|-|TRBV5-1|TRBJ2-5
CASSLPGQETQYF
TGCGCCAGCAGCCTTCCGGGACAAGAGACCCAGTACTTC
>-|-|TRBV28|TRBJ1-1
CASSLNRNTEAFF
TGTGCCAGCAGTTTAAACAGGAACACTGAAGCTTTCTTT
>TRBD1|once|TRBV28|TRBJ2-5
CASSSIQGTKETQYF
TGTGCCAGCAGTTCGATACAGGGGACCAAAGAGACCCAGTACTTC
>-|-|TRBV18|TRBJ1-3
CASSTDRGNTIYF
TGTGCCAGCTCAACTGACAGGGGAAACACCATATATTTT
>TRBD1|-|TRBV19|TRBJ2-7
CASRGDREPSYEQYF
TGTGCCAGTAGAGGTGACAGGGAGCCCTCCTACGAGCAGTACTTC
>-|-|TRBV2|TRBJ2-3
CASSGSSGTDTQYF
TGTGCCAGCTCTGGTTCAAGCGGCACAGATACGCAGTATTTT
>-|-|TRBV7-6|TRBJ1-2
CASSPRLLNYGYTF
TGTGCCAGCAGCCCTAGACTGCTTAACTATGGCTACACCTTC
>-|few|TRBV6-5|TRBJ2-2
CATIRGPTGELFF
TGTGCCACCATCAGGGGTCCCACCGGGGAGCTGTTTTTT
>TRBD1|-|TRBV11-2|TRBJ2-5
CASSLDLGQGTIETQYF
TGTGCCAGCAGCTTAGATTTAGGACAGGGTACCATCGAGACCCAGTACTTC
>TRBD1|-|TRBV6-5|TRBJ1-1
CASSYPGRQGTEAFF
TGTGCCAGCAGTTACCCGGGCCGACAGGGCACTGAAGCTTTCTTT
>TRBD2|-|TRBV6-5|TRBJ2-7
CASSKLRGEYEQYF
TGTGCCAGCAGCAAGCTCCGGGGGGAGTACGAGCAGTACTTC
>-|-|TRBV5-4|TRBJ2-7
CASSLMDGGYEQYF
TGTGCCAGCAGCTTGATGGACGGAGGCTACGAGCAGTACTTC
>TRBD1|-|TRBV27|TRBJ2-1
CASSWGQGRNEQFF
TGTGCCAGCAGTTGGGGACAGGGGCGCAATGAGCAGTTCTTC
>-|-|TRBV27|TRBJ2-2
CASSAKLAGELFF
TGTGCCAGCAGTGCTAAATTAGCCGGGGAGCTGTTTTTT
>TRBD2|once|TRBV6-5|TRBJ2-3
CASSYSGLAGVNTQYF
TGTGCCAGCAGTTACTCTGGACTAGCGGGAGTAAATACGCAGTATTTT
>-|-|TRBV19|TRBJ1-2
CASSIEQGTTYGYTF
TGTGCCAGTAGTATAGAGCAGGGAACCACCTATGGCTACACCTTC
>-|-|TRBV2|TRBJ2-7
CASRGHEQYF
TGTGCCAGCAGGGGGCACGAGCAGTACTTC
>TRBD1|once|TRBV30|TRBJ2-5
CAWRMTGAFVTQYF
TGTGCCTGGAGAATGACAGGGGCCTTTGTGACCCAGTACTTC
>TRBD2|-|TRBV11-3|TRBJ2-3
CASSPKTSGWGTQYF
TGTGCCAGCAGCCCCAAGACTAGCGGGTGGGGTACGCAGTATTTT
>TRBD1|-|TRBV28|TRBJ2-7
CASNPYPSKTGGYEQYF
TGTGCCAGCAATCCCTATCCCTCCAAGACAGGGGGTTACGAGCAGTACTTC
>-|-|TRBV6-5|TRBJ2-2
CASRFGENTGELFF
TGTGCCAGCAGATTCGGAGAGAACACCGGGGAGCTGTTTTTT
>-|once|TRBV6-9|TRBJ2-1
CASIAGSSYNEQFF
TGTGCCAGTATAGCTGGAAGCTCCTACAATGAGCAGTTCTTC
>-|-|TRBV9|TRBJ2-3
CTSSPGSAYTDTQYF
TGTACCAGCAGCCCCGGGTCGGCGTACACAGATACGCAGTATTTT
>TRBD1|-|TRBV6-1|TRBJ1-1
CASPPTGDNTEAFF
TGTGCCAGCCCCCCAACAGGGGACAACACTGAAGCTTTCTTT
>TRBD1|-|TRBV30|TRBJ1-2
CAWNSGGGYTF
TGTGCCTGGAATTCAGGGGGCGGCTACACCTTC
>-|-|TRBV28|TRBJ2-4
CASSQAPTGLAKNIQYF
TGTGCCAGCAGTCAAGCGCCCACAGGGCTGGCCAAAAACATTCAGTACTTC
>-|-|TRBV19|TRBJ2-7
CARKTGEGYEQYF
TGTGCCAGGAAGACAGGGGAGGGGTACGAGCAGTACTTC
>-|-|TRBV30|TRBJ1-4
CAGAGGANEKLFF
TGTGCCGGGGCGGGGGGCGCCAATGAAAAACTGTTTTTT
>-|-|TRBV20-1|TRBJ2-5
CSARYQTQYF
TGCAGTGCTAGGTATCAGACCCAGTACTTC
>-|-|TRBV6-4|TRBJ1-1
CASKPAGEFTEAFF
TGTGCCAGCAAACCCGCTGGGGAGTTCACTGAAGCTTTCTTT
>TRBD2|-|TRBV28|TRBJ2-1
CASSLLEREGRGGEQFF
TGTGCCAGCAGTCTTTTAGAGCGGGAGGGCCGTGGGGGTGAGCAGTTCTTC
>-|-|TRBV7-6|TRBJ1-2
CASSLRTGVRVYTF
TGTGCCAGCAGCTTACGAACAGGAGTTCGAGTCTACACCTTC
>TRBD1|-|TRBV4-1|TRBJ2-7
CASSQPGQGAGEQYF
TGCGCCAGCAGCCAACCCGGGCAGGGGGCAGGTGAGCAGTACTTC
>-|-|TRBV4-1|TRBJ1-6
CASSSLSYNSPLHF
TGCGCCAGCAGCTCACTGAGCTATAATTCACCCCTCCACTTT
>-|-|TRBV4-1|TRBJ2-7
CASSQGRADEQYF
TGCGCCAGCAGCCAAGGCAGGGCGGACGAGCAGTACTTC
>-|-|TRBV7-9|TRBJ1-1
CASSSLLPPGTEAFF
TGTGCCAGCAGCTCTCTACTTCCGCCGGGTACTGAAGCTTTCTTT
>TRBD2|-|TRBV7-3|TRBJ2-3
CASTDLAEGDTQYF
TGTGCCAGCACCGACCTAGCGGAAGGGGATACGCAGTATTTT
>-|-|TRBV29-1|TRBJ2-1
CSVEVLATYYNEQFF
TGCAGCGTTGAAGTTTTAGCAACATACTACAATGAGCAGTTCTTC
>-|-|TRBV7-3|TRBJ1-1
CASSPRLSRTEAFF
TGTGCCAGCAGCCCCCGTTTGAGCCGGACTGAAGCTTTCTTT
>-|-|TRBV7-2|TRBJ2-7
CASSLIRYEQYF
TGTGCCAGCAGCTTAATCCGTTACGAGCAGTACTTC
>-|-|TRBV25-1|TRBJ1-1
CASSGRYGGETEAFF
TGTGCCAGCAGTGGCCGGTACGGGGGAGAAACTGAAGCTTTCTTT
>-|-|TRBV18|TRBJ1-4
CASSPPRATNEKLFF
TGTGCCAGCTCACCACCCAGGGCAACTAATGAAAAACTGTTTTTT
>TRBD2|-|TRBV6-5|TRBJ2-1
CASSRLGLASDEQFF
TGTGCCAGCAGTCGCCTGGGACTAGCTAGCGATGAGCAGTTCTTC
>-|-|TRBV27|TRBJ2-1
CASSSGPYNEQFF
TGTGCCAGCAGTTCGGGTCCTTACAATGAGCAGTTCTTC
>-|-|TRBV4-2|TRBJ2-1
CASSQVVWGGSDEQFF
TGTGCCAGCAGCCAAGTAGTGTGGGGGGGCAGCGATGAGCAGTTCTTC
>TRBD1|-|TRBV11-3|TRBJ2-1
CASSRGPEQFF
TGTGCCAGCAGCAGGGGGCCTGAGCAGTTCTTC
>-|-|TRBV30|TRBJ2-6
CARTFSGANVLTF
TGTGCCCGGACCTTTTCTGGGGCCAACGTCCTGACTTTC
>-|few|TRBV19|TRBJ2-7
CASGWRDEQYF
TGTGCCAGTGGGTGGCGGGACGAGCAGTACTTC
>TRBD1|-|TRBV28|TRBJ1-1
CASSSPGQGGEAFF
TGTGCCAGCAGTTCACCGGGACAGGGGGGTGAAGCTTTCTTT